The 26 T cell receptor beta chains in this list originate from one sample, sequenced in a study of blood T cell repertoires in COVID-19. TCRdb's table, derived via immunoSEQ multiplex PCR, lists solely in-frame clones and lacks some. The sample contains around 250,000 clones, 65% to 85% of which appear only once. Sequencing was done on a sample of PBMCs or T cells enriched from blood (not recorded which). The origin of the receptors is a man in his fifties or sixties who had recovered from COVID-19.

This clone showed up just once. The rearrangement links TRBV7-9 to TRBJ1-1, with D possibly matching TRBD1 (6 bases). The CDR3 covers 18 residues. Germline loops: CDR1 SEHNR, CDR2 FQNEAQ (reference sequence). The V end was cut by 5 bases, the J end by 10 bases, with 32 bases between. This CDR3 reads CASSHYMGTPNSQRGAFF. CDR3 nucleotides: TGTGCCAGCAGCCATTACATGGGGACACCGAACTCCCAACGAGGAGCTTTCTTT.

The rearrangement joins TRBV4-1 to TRBJ1-2, with 7 bases identical to TRBD1. Germline CDR1 reads MGHRA; CDR2 reads YSYEKL. Trimming took 3 bases from V and 4 from J; bases not matched to a gene: 8. The CDR3 extends over 15 amino acids. As DNA, the CDR3 is TGCGCCAGCAGCCAGGACACGACAGGGACCTATGGCTACACCTTC. As protein: CASSQDTTGTYGYTF.

This clone was seen a handful of times. This sequence joins TRBV6-5 and TRBJ1-4; D might be TRBD1 (6 bases). V dropped 6 bases and J dropped 5 bases, with 7 bases sitting between them. The CDR3 contains 12 residues. Germline V gene lookup returns CDR1 MNHEY and CDR2 SVGAGI. The CDR3 loop is CASRRGNEKLFF. For the CDR3, the DNA is TGTGCCAGCAGGAGGGGGAATGAAAAACTGTTTTTT.

The genes are TRBV5-1 and TRBJ1-4, with 8 nucleotides matching TRBD1. Trimming at V came to 1 base and at J to 7 bases, leaving 6 bases not matched to a gene. This CDR3 region has 15 residues. CDR1 is SGHRS and CDR2 is YFSETQ in the germline V gene. CDR3 in amino acids: CASSLTGTGGEKLFF. The CDR3, as DNA: TGCGCCAGCAGCTTGACCGGGACAGGAGGTGAAAAACTGTTTTTT. Based on the CDR3 plus reference TRBV5-1 and TRBJ1-4, the full variable domain is KAGVTQTPRYLIKTRGQQVTLSCSPISGHRSVSWYQQTPGQGLQFLFEYFSETQRNKGNFPGRFSGRQFSNSRSEMNVSTLELGDSALYLCASSLTGTGGEKLFFGSGTQLSVL.

This clone was seen just once. Other DNA sequences of this sample code for an identical CDR3. The V and J genes are TRBV20-1 and TRBJ2-7; no firm D call. CDR1 and CDR2 from the germline V gene are DFQATT and SNEGSKA (reference sequence). Trimming took off 0 bases at V and 4 bases at J, with 4 bases between the two ends. The CDR3 is made up of 11 amino acids. Here the CDR3 DNA reads TGCAGTGCTAGAGATTCGTACGAGCAGTACTTC. Its translation: CSARDSYEQYF.

The chain couples TRBV5-4 to TRBJ1-3; D not resolved. The CDR3 contains 13 residues. V was shortened by 1 base and J by 4 bases, with 6 bases between the two germline ends. Germline assignment: CDR1 SGHNT and CDR2 YYREEE (reference sequence). CDR3 amino acids: CASSLNLGNTIYF. In DNA form, the CDR3 reads TGTGCCAGCAGCTTGAATTTAGGAAACACCATATATTTT.

V usage is TRBV19 and J usage is TRBJ2-1; 7 bases map to TRBD2. Germline CDR1 reads LNHDA; CDR2 reads SQIVND (reference sequence). With 6 bases clipped from V and 5 bases from J, the junction kept 10 bases outside the gene matches. The CDR3 loop spans 15 amino acids. DNA of the CDR3: TGTGCCAGTAGCCCGGGAGCTAGCGGCCACAATGAGCAGTTCTTC. This sequence encodes CASSPGASGHNEQFF.

V gene TRBV6-1 combines with J gene TRBJ1-4; TRBD1 matches 7 bases. V trimming: 3 bases; J trimming: 11 bases; junction bases outside the gene matches: 6. The CDR3 loop spans 13 amino acids. Per germline, CDR1 MNHNS and CDR2 SASEGT. The CDR3 region has the DNA TGTGCCAGCAGTGAGGGACAGAAGGTTAAACTGTTTTTT. Translated, it gives CASSEGQKVKLFF.

The CDR3 DNA follows: TGTGCCAGCAATACCGGACAGGGCGACACCGGGGAGCTGTTTTTT. Its protein product is CASNTGQGDTGELFF. This chain joins TRBV9 and TRBJ2-2, with 8 bases identical to TRBD1. The CDR3 spans 15 residues. Germline CDR1 SGDLS, CDR2 YYNGEE. V shed 6 bases and J 3 bases; nucleotides not matched to a gene: 7.

CDR3 sequence (DNA): TGTGCCATCAGCCCTAGCGGGTACATCAATGAGCAGTTCTTC. Protein: CAISPSGYINEQFF. The V call is TRBV10-3, the J call TRBJ2-1, with TRBD2 identical over 8 bases. Germline assignment: CDR1 ENHRY and CDR2 SYGVKD. J gave up 6 bases and V 6 bases, and 7 bases lay outside the gene matches. The CDR3 extends over 14 amino acids.

The V call is TRBV7-8, the J call TRBJ2-3; D gene ambiguous. The CDR3 covers 12 residues. Looked up from germline, CDR1 is SGHVS and CDR2 is FQNEAQ. Trimming took off 5 bases at V and 2 bases at J, with 5 bases between the two ends. CDR3 nucleotide sequence: TGTGCCAGCAGCCGCGTCACAGATACGCAGTATTTT. It encodes CASSRVTDTQYF.

The chain couples TRBV7-6 to TRBJ2-7; the D gene is possibly TRBD1 (5 bases). CDR1 SGHVS and CDR2 FNYEAQ come from the germline V gene. The CDR3 covers 15 residues. The germline V and J ends were trimmed by 0 bases and 1 base, with 10 bases remaining between them. Written as DNA, the CDR3 is TGTGCCAGCAGCTTAGCTGACAGCCGATCCTACGAGCAGTACTTC. It encodes CASSLADSRSYEQYF.

The CDR3 nucleotides are TGTGCCAGCACCCCCACGGTGAGCTCCTACGAGCAGTACTTC. This gives the protein CASTPTVSSYEQYF. J is TRBJ2-7 and V is TRBV7-9; no definite D call. The ends were cut back, 7 bases at V and 0 bases at J, with 13 bases in the middle. This CDR3 comprises 14 residues. Germline assignment: CDR1 SEHNR and CDR2 FQNEAQ (reference sequence).

The chain is built from TRBV5-1 and TRBJ2-6, with D tentatively TRBD1 (6 bases). Germline assignment: CDR1 SGHRS and CDR2 YFSETQ. V lost 6 bases to trimming and J lost 3 bases, with 16 bases between them. This CDR3 comprises 16 residues. The CDR3 coding sequence is TGCGCCAGCACCACACAGGGCCTTGGTGGGGCCAACGTCCTGACTTTC. This codes for CASTTQGLGGANVLTF.

This clone was counted a single time. At one boundary the junction diverges from the germline segment, which might be a read error. The chain carries TRBV3-1 (or the pseudogene TRBV3-2) and TRBJ2-1; perhaps TRBD1 as D (6 bases). CDR3 length: 15 residues. Germline V gene data show CDR1 as LGHDT and CDR2 as YNNKEL (reference sequence). CDR3 coding DNA: TGTGCCAGCAGCAAAGACTTGCTGGGGGCCGATGAGCAGTTCTTC. This encodes CASSKDLLGADEQFF.

In this sample, this clone turned up once. CDR3: CASALDRERTEAFF. For the CDR3, the DNA is TGCGCCAGCGCGCTGGACAGGGAGCGAACTGAAGCTTTCTTT. The chain uses TRBV5-1 and TRBJ1-1; TRBD1 aligns across 8 bases. The V segment lost 7 bases and the J segment 5 bases; nucleotides outside the gene matches: 10. The CDR3 is 14 amino acids. Germline assignment: CDR1 SGHRS and CDR2 YFSETQ.

The chain links TRBV7-3 to TRBJ2-5; D gene uncertain. V dropped 0 bases and J dropped 5 bases, with 10 bases sitting between them. Germline values: CDR1 SGHTA, CDR2 FQGTGA. This CDR3 has 14 residues. CDR3 sequence reads: CASSLTPVEETQYF. As DNA, the CDR3 is TGTGCCAGCAGCTTAACCCCCGTGGAGGAGACCCAGTACTTC.

The chain is built from TRBV6-5 and TRBJ2-1; D is perhaps TRBD2 (5 bases). The V gene's germline CDR1 is MNHEY and CDR2 SVGAGI. The V and J ends lost 5 bases and 0 bases respectively, with 11 bases between them. This CDR3 has 15 amino acids. The CDR3 DNA sequence: TGTGCCAGCAGTCTGTCCCTAGCCTCCTACAATGAGCAGTTCTTC. Its protein is CASSLSLASYNEQFF.

The chain carries TRBV3-1 (or the pseudogene TRBV3-2) and TRBJ2-1, with 7 bases lining up with TRBD2. CDR1 is LGHDT, CDR2 YNNKEL, per germline (reference sequence). The CDR3 totals 16 residues. J lost 7 bases, V lost 3 bases, and 12 bases had no gene match. For the CDR3, the DNA is TGTGCCAGCAGCCAGGGGGGGGTACCTGGTCGGAATGAGCAGTTCTTC. This translates into CASSQGGVPGRNEQFF.

At least ten counts were recorded for this clone. The chain couples TRBV30 to TRBJ1-1; the match to TRBD1 covers 7 bases. V lost 1 base, J lost 0 bases, and 2 bases stayed unmatched. The length of the CDR3 is 14 residues. In germline, CDR1 is GTSNPN, CDR2 SVGIG (reference sequence). The CDR3 DNA follows: TGTGCCTGGAGTGAGGGACAGATGAACACTGAAGCTTTCTTT. Translated, it gives CAWSEGQMNTEAFF.

The chain couples TRBV4-1 to TRBJ2-1; TRBD2 agrees at 7 bases. Germline V CDR1 and CDR2: MGHRA, YSYEKL. This CDR3 region has 15 residues. V lost 0 bases to trimming and J lost 7 bases; unmatched junction nucleotides: 6. The CDR3 loop is CASSQERTRGNEQFF. The DNA for the CDR3 is TGCGCCAGCAGCCAAGAAAGGACTAGAGGAAATGAGCAGTTCTTC.

This clone was seen once. The chain employs TRBV7-9 and TRBJ1-5, with TRBD1 identical over 11 bases. The CDR3 is made up of 15 amino acids. Germline CDR1 is SEHNR and CDR2 is FQNEAQ (reference sequence). With V trimmed by 4 bases and J by 4 bases, 3 bases remained unmatched. The CDR3 DNA is TGTGCCAGCAGCTGGGGGACAGGGGGTAATCAGCCCCAGCATTTT. It specifies CASSWGTGGNQPQHF. Complete variable domain (other parts from reference TRBV7-9 and TRBJ1-5): DTGVSQNPRHKITKRGQNVTFRCDPISEHNRLYWYRQTLGQGPEFLTYFQNEAQLEKSRLLSDRFSAERPKGSFSTLEIQRTEQGDSAMYLCASSWGTGGNQPQHFGDGTRLSIL.

The chain joins TRBV7-9 to TRBJ1-3, with D uncertain. The V end lost 1 base, the J end lost 0 bases, and 19 bases lay between the germline ends. CDR3 length equals 19 residues. Germline-derived CDR1 and CDR2 are SEHNR and FQNEAQ (reference sequence). The CDR3 is CASSLESGADYSSGNTIYF. The CDR3 DNA sequence: TGTGCCAGCAGCTTAGAATCCGGTGCAGATTACAGCTCTGGAAACACCATATATTTT. Based on the CDR3 plus reference TRBV7-9 and TRBJ1-3, the full variable domain is DTGVSQNPRHKITKRGQNVTFRCDPISEHNRLYWYRQTLGQGPEFLTYFQNEAQLEKSRLLSDRFSAERPKGSFSTLEIQRTEQGDSAMYLCASSLESGADYSSGNTIYFGEGSWLTVV.

The CDR3 sequence: CASSVETGSGGELFF. DNA of the CDR3: TGTGCCAGCAGCGTCGAAACAGGGTCGGGCGGGGAGCTGTTTTTT. The rearrangement links TRBV9 to TRBJ2-2; D is perhaps TRBD1 (6 bases). CDR3 size: 15 residues. Between the trimmed V and J ends, which lost 2 bases and 7 bases, there was a span of 15 bases. Germline CDR1 and CDR2: SGDLS and YYNGEE.

J is TRBJ2-1 and V is TRBV18, with TRBD2 matching over 13 bases. V was clipped by 6 bases and J by 10 bases; unmatched bases: 9. There are 15 residues in the CDR3. Germline V gene sequence: CDR1 KGHSH, CDR2 LQKENI. CDR3 DNA: TGTGCCAGCTCTAACGGACTAGCGGGAGCGAACGAGCAGTTCTTC. The encoded protein is CASSNGLAGANEQFF.

This chain uses TRBV2 with TRBJ2-2, with D perhaps matching TRBD1 (5 bases). CDR1 and CDR2 from the germline V gene are SNHLY and FYNNEI. Trimming pared 6 bases from V and 4 bases from J, leaving 12 bases between. The CDR3 extends over 14 amino acids. The CDR3 region has the DNA TGTGCCAGCAGAGTTGGCAGGGTCACCGGGGAGCTGTTTTTT. Protein: CASRVGRVTGELFF.